The source of this T cell receptor beta chain is a study of blood T cell repertoires in COVID-19. About the study: PBMCs, B-cell-depleted T cells, or T cells were the source of the cDNA or gDNA that made up the material.

Those who participated ranged in age from about 18 to 89 years and resided in some 24 US areas. Participants had their cohort set by participant-reported clinical history. Germline CDR1 and CDR2: LNHDA and SQIVND (reference sequence). The V and J ends lost 3 bases and 1 base respectively, with 10 bases between them. The CDR3 runs 15 residues. Original processing methods: Estimation of nucleated cell counts relied on the amplification of reference gene primers. The protocol was immunoSEQ multiplex PCR, while the TCRdb copy is restricted to in-frame clones and leaves out a portion. V, J and clone size are taken as reported in that table, and D and trimming were inferred from the DNA itself. This table holds 380,000 or so clones, roughly 88% found once.

The sequence came from a woman aged 40 to 49 with acute COVID-19. The source material was PBMCs or T cells enriched from blood (not recorded which). The J gene is TRBJ1-5, the V gene TRBV19; possible D gene TRBD1, 6 bases. Written as DNA, the CDR3 is TGTGCCAGTAGTATCAGGGGTCGAAGCAATCAGCCCCAGCATTTT. Residues: CASSIRGRSNQPQHF.